This T cell receptor (beta chain) came from a study of vaccination and CD4 T cells after COVID-19. Study-level information: Convalescent donors: six male, four female; seven Caucasian, two Asian, one multiracial, two Hispanic. Each of the control cultures got a CEFX pool, an HIV-1 Nef pool, or no peptide.

Cultured CD4+ T-cell DNA underwent Oncomine TCR Beta short-read sequencing. TCRdb reprocessed the PCR reads with MiXCR, giving one entry per CDR3 protein. The repertoire holds some 17,000 distinct CDR3 sequences, with 59% as singletons. Germline V gene lookup returns CDR1 DFQATT and CDR2 SNEGSKA (reference sequence). Losses at the gene ends were 5 bases for V and 0 bases for J; bases not matched to a gene: 10. The CDR3 totals 15 residues. Treatment of the sample: roughly 10-day PBMC culture with coronavirus spike peptide pools or control peptides (ViraFEST assay). Note on this clonotype: What it binds is not known.

The source is a human donor who had recovered from COVID-19. The sample here was CD4+ T cells from blood, cultured in vitro, taken after SARS-CoV-2 vaccination. This chain links TRBV20-1 with TRBJ2-7; the match to TRBD1 covers 7 bases. The CDR3 here is CSAVPPDRSSYEQYF. DNA for the CDR3: TGCAGTGCTGTCCCTCCGGACAGGAGCTCCTACGAGCAGTACTTC.